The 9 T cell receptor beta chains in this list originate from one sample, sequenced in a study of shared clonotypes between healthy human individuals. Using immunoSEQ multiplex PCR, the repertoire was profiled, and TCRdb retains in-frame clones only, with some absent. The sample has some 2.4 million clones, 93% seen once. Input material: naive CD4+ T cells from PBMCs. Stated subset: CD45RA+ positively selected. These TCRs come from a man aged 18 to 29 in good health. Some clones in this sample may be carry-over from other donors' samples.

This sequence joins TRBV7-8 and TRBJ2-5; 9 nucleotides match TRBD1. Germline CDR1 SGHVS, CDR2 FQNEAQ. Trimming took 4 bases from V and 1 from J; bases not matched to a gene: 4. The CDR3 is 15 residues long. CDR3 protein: CASSSGQGPQETQYF. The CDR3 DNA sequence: TGTGCCAGCAGCTCGGGACAGGGACCCCAAGAGACCCAGTACTTC.

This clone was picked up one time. The CDR3 DNA sequence: TGTGCCAGCAGTTTTTTTTTGGGAGACTATGGCTACACCTTC. Its translation is CASSFFLGDYGYTF. The chain uses TRBV6-5 and TRBJ1-2; D ambiguous. This CDR3 is 14 amino acids long. Germline loops: CDR1 MNHEY, CDR2 SVGAGI. Trimming shortened V by 4 bases and J by 3 bases, and 12 bases separated the two germline ends.

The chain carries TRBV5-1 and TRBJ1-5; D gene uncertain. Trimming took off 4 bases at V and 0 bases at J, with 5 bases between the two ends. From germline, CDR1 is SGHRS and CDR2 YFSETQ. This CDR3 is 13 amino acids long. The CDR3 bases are TGCGCCAGCAGCGCGAATAGCAATCAGCCCCAGCATTTT. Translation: CASSANSNQPQHF. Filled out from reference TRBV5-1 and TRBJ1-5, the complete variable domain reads KAGVTQTPRYLIKTRGQQVTLSCSPISGHRSVSWYQQTPGQGLQFLFEYFSETQRNKGNFPGRFSGRQFSNSRSEMNVSTLELGDSALYLCASSANSNQPQHFGDGTRLSIL.

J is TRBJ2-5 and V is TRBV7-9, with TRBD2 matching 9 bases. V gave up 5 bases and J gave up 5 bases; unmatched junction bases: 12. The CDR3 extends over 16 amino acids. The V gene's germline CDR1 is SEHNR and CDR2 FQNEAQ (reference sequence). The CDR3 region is CASSKDWREGRETQYF. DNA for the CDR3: TGTGCCAGCAGCAAAGACTGGCGGGAGGGCCGTGAGACCCAGTACTTC.

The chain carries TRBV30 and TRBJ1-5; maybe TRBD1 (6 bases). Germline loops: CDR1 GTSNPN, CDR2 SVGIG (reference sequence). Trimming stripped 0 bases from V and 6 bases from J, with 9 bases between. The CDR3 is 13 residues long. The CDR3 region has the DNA TGTGCCTGGAGTGTTACAGGGATTCAGCCCCAGCATTTT. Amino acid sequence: CAWSVTGIQPQHF.

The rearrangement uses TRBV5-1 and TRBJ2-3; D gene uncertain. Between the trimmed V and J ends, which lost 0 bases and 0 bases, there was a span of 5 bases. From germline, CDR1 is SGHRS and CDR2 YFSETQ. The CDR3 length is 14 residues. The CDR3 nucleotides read TGCGCCAGCAGCTTGGTGCGGAGCACAGATACGCAGTATTTT. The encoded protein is CASSLVRSTDTQYF. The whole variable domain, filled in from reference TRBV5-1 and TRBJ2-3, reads KAGVTQTPRYLIKTRGQQVTLSCSPISGHRSVSWYQQTPGQGLQFLFEYFSETQRNKGNFPGRFSGRQFSNSRSEMNVSTLELGDSALYLCASSLVRSTDTQYFGPGTRLTVL.

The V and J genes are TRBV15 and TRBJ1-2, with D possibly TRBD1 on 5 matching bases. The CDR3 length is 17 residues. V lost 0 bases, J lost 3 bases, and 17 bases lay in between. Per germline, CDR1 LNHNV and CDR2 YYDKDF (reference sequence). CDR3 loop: CATSRDLIQERDYGYTF. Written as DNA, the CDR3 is TGTGCCACCAGCAGAGATTTGATACAGGAACGCGACTATGGCTACACCTTC.

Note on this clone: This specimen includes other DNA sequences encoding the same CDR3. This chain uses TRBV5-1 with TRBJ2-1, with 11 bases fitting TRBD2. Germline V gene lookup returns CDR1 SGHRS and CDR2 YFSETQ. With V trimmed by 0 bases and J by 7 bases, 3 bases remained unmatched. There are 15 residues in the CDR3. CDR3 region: CASSLVAGGPNEQFF. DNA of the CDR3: TGCGCCAGCAGCTTGGTAGCGGGAGGGCCGAATGAGCAGTTCTTC.

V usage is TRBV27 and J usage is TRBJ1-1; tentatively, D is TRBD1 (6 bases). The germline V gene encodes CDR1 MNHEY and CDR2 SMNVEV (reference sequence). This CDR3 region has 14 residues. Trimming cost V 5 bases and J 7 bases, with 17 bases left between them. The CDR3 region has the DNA TGTGCCAGCAGTAAGAGGACAGAAGAGTTTGAAGCTTTCTTT. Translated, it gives CASSKRTEEFEAFF.